This entry lists 3 T cell receptor beta chains sequenced from one sample in a study of tumor-infiltrating lymphocytes in primary liver carcinoma. Bulk tissue was left unsorted, and RNA and DNA were co-extracted from 20-30 mg of it. A constant-region primer primed TCR beta cDNA synthesis from about 530 ng of total RNA. TCR beta libraries came from three nested multiplex PCR rounds using slightly modified ARM-PCR. Investigators reported that the first two PCR rounds, at 9 to 11 cycles each, used TRBV1-TRBV30 forward primers with a C-beta reverse primer. One entry per CDR3 protein, called by TCRdb with MiXCR from the multiplex PCR reads. The data hold 75,000 to 90,000 distinct CDR3 sequences, with 60% to 75% observed a single time. The material sequenced was liver tumor tissue from sampling region 1. Subset indicated: tumor region T1, superior pole. The receptors were gathered from a man aged 35 to 55 with primary liver carcinoma and hepatitis B virus infection.

This clonotype was detected only a few times. The chain uses TRBV7-2 and TRBJ2-4, with D perhaps TRBD1 (5 bases). This CDR3 has 16 amino acids. V shed 3 bases and J shed 9 bases, with 21 bases lying between them. Germline V gene sequence: CDR1 SGHTA, CDR2 FQGNSA. In DNA, the CDR3 is TGTGCCAGCAGCTTTGGGGCCTCTCGGAACGTCGGCATTCAGTACTTC. Its protein is CASSFGASRNVGIQYF.

As to this clonotype: The junction departs from germline at one end; a sequencing error may be responsible. The V gene is TRBV12-3 or TRBV12-4, the J gene TRBJ2-2, with D perhaps matching TRBD2 (5 bases). The CDR3 has 14 residues. The CDR3 is CASSPNWNTGEPFF. DNA of the CDR3: TGTGCCAGCAGTCCTAACTGGAACACCGGGGAGCCGTTTTTC.

This clonotype was observed many times. The chain uses TRBV11-1 and TRBJ2-1; D is uncertain. This CDR3 is built from 16 residues. Germline-derived CDR1 and CDR2 are SGHAT and FQDESV (reference sequence). V lost 5 bases and J lost 2, with 16 bases in between. CDR3 nucleotide sequence: TGTGCCAGCAGCCCCGGGCAGTCCAGGACCTACAATGAGCAGTTCTTC. Translation: CASSPGQSRTYNEQFF. Using reference TRBV11-1 and TRBJ2-1 for the parts outside the CDR3, the full variable domain is EAEVAQSPRYKITEKSQAVAFWCDPISGHATLYWYRQILGQGPELLVQFQDESVVDDSQLPKDRFSAERLKGVDSTLKIQPAELGDSAMYLCASSPGQSRTYNEQFFGPGTRLTVL.